This T cell receptor beta chain was captured by sequencing in a study of T cells in Graves' hyperthyroidism and ophthalmopathy (dated by TCRdb to the late 2010s). Concerning the study at large: Peripheral blood samples were taken at the time of initial diagnosis, prior to any treatment. TCR Vbeta CDR3 sequencing of 140 or so peripheral blood samples (roughly 41 ophthalmopathy, 75 hyperthyroidism and approximately 17 progressor patients) is reported in the paper. In more than 5 Graves' hyperthyroidism patients, the study also compared T-cell repertoires from thyroid tissue with T-cell repertoires from blood. After blood sampling, hyperthyroidism patients were treated with methimazole at a starting dose of 30 mg daily, and ophthalmopathy patients were treated with high-dose intravenous methylprednisolone. A discovery cohort of approximately 100 patients, roughly 45 with Graves' ophthalmopathy and about 60 with stable Graves' hyperthyroidism, was used to find distinguishing TCR V-J signatures. The 100 discovery patients were randomly divided into training and test sets at a 7:3 ratio. Prospective prediction of ophthalmopathy was tested in an independent validation cohort consisting of under 20 hyperthyroidism patients and around 17 patients who later progressed to ophthalmopathy. The paper as a whole reports these results and caveats: In validation, progression to ophthalmopathy was predicted by the model with around 70% sensitivity and 72.22% specificity, a median of approximately 6.5 months before onset. Sample size was not statistically predetermined, and blinding of investigators to group allocation was not performed. A 13 V-J signature model separated ophthalmopathy from stable hyperthyroidism, with around 88% sensitivity and about 81% specificity in cross-validation and 80%/75% in testing. Most expanded thyroid clonotypes (frequency above 0.001) were also detected in blood, a finding suggesting that blood repertoires may reflect thyroid immune responses.

This clonotype was observed a handful of times. No antigen is known for it. No qualities accompany the bases; no much larger clone lies one base away. Taken from the germline V gene (reference sequence), the CDR1 and CDR2 loops are SEHNR and FQNEAQ. The CDR3 measures 15 amino acids from cysteine to phenylalanine. The sequence is cut down to CDR3 DNA, 45 bases in frame from base 1. V and J are truncated by 4 bases and 0 bases respectively, leaving an intervening sequence of 7 bases. TCR beta CDR3 regions were amplified from RNA transcripts. The TCR CDR3 was subjected to a first round of RT-PCR using the HTBI primer set and the Qiagen OneStep RT-PCR kit. Libraries were constructed in a second round of multiplex PCR, after which size selection and purification were performed. The libraries were sequenced on an Illumina HiSeq2000 using paired-end 100 bp reads. Per the source publication's procedure: Raw data were processed with SOAPnuke, discarding reads with adapters, uncalled bases, mean Phred below 15, or no exact constant-primer or identifier match. COPE v1.2.5 was used to merge the high-quality paired reads, and each unique nucleotide sequence was defined as a clonotype. MiTCR v1.1 was used to align clonotypes to the IMGT TRBV, TRBD and TRBJ reference segments. The analysis was restricted to V-J combinations with a frequency above 0.0001, which together covered around 99% of the repertoires. The TCS score was defined as F50 (clonal expansion) divided by E x V (chaos), with BLOSUM62-based TCRdist calculated between CDR3 peptides within each V-J. Welch's t-statistics and random forest reduced roughly 530 V-J features to roughly 13, which were used in a naive Bayes classifier (R e1071). TCRdb itself trimmed the public reads at Q25 with fastp, ran MiXCR and retained productive beta chains. Merged by CDR3 protein, the rows form single entries marked with the most common genes and DNA. TCRdb, not the authors, supplied the V and J calls. This sample is represented by about 300,000 distinct CDR3 sequences; around a sixth of them were singletons. 33% of the sample is in the top ten clones.

A patient counted as having stable Graves' hyperthyroidism if no progression to ophthalmopathy occurred over 18 months of follow-up. Hyperthyroidism patients were newly diagnosed, with disease duration under 2 months, and aged 18 to 65 years. The study excluded patients with uncontrolled infections, other autoimmune diseases, pregnancy or lactation. Clinical symptoms, serum thyroxine and TRAb, thyroid ultrasound, and orbital computed tomography formed the basis for the diagnoses. Ficoll-Paque density gradient centrifugation was used to isolate PBMCs from approximately 10 ml of fresh peripheral blood. Total RNA was extracted with Trizol reagent, and quality was checked on an Agilent 2100 Bioanalyzer.

The sample consisted of blood. The TCR was taken from a man aged 25 to 40 with Graves' hyperthyroidism. The chain was built from TRBV7-9 and TRBJ2-6; no D gene can be assigned with confidence. The CDR3 here reads CASSSESSGANVLTF. The bases are TGTGCCAGCAGCTCAGAAAGCTCTGGGGCCAACGTCCTGACTTTC.